The entry that follows covers one TCR beta chain sequence. The record originates from a study of control samples from healthy donors and cancer patients. The data were produced by immunoSEQ multiplex PCR, yet TCRdb's version contains in-frame clones alone and is incomplete. The sample lists about 130,000 clones, roughly 89% seen once, with 6% to 9.5% in the top ten. The CDR3 contains 16 residues. V dropped 3 bases and J dropped 8 bases, with 17 bases sitting between them. Per germline, CDR1 KGHSH and CDR2 LQKENI. This clonotype was sampled from a man over 45 with head and neck cancer. Sequencing was carried out using PBMCs. V and J are TRBV18 and TRBJ1-6, with D possibly TRBD1 on 6 matching bases. Written as DNA, the CDR3 is TGTGCCAGCTCACCTCCTGGGGGCCACGGGGATTCACCCCTCCACTTT. This encodes CASSPPGGHGDSPLHF.